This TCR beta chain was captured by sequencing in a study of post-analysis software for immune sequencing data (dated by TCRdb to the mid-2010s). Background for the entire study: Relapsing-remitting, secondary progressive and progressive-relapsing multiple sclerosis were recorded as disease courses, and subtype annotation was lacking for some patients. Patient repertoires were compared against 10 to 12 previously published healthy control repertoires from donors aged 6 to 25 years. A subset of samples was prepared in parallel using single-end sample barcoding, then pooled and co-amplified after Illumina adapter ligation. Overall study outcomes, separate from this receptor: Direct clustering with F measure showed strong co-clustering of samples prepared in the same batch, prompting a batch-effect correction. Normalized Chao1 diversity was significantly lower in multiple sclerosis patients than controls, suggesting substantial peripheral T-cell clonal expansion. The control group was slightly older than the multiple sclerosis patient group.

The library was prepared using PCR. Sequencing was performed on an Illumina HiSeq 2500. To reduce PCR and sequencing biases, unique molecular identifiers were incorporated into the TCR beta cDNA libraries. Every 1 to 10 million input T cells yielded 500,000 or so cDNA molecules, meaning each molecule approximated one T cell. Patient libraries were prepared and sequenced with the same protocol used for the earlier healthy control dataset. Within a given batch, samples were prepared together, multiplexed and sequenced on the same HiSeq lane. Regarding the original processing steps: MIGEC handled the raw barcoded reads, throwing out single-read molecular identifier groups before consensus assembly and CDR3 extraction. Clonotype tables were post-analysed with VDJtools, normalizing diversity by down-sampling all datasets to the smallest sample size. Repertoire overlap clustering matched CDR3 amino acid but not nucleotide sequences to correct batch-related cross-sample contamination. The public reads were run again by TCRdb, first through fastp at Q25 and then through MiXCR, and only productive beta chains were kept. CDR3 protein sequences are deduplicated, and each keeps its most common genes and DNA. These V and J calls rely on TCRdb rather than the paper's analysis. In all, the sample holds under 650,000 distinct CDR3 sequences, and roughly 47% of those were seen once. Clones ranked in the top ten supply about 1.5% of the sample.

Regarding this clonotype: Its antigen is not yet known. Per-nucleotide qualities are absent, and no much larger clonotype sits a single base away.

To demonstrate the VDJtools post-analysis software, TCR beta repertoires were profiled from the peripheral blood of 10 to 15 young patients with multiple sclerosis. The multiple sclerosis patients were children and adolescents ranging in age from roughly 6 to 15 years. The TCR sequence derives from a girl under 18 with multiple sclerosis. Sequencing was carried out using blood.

The CDR3 region has the sequence CASSPAQGSAYNSPLHF. The sequenced DNA: TGTGCCAGCTCACCAGCCCAGGGTAGCGCCTATAATTCACCCCTCCACTTT. This chain joins TRBV18 to TRBJ1-6; a tentative D call is TRBD1 (5 bases match). Taken from cysteine to phenylalanine, the CDR3 has 17 residues. Only the CDR3 part of the read is kept: 51 bases, read in frame from the first base. CDR1 KGHSH and CDR2 LQKENI are derived from the germline V gene. Cut back by 2 bases and 2 bases, the V and J ends lie 13 bases apart.